This T cell receptor (beta chain) was observed in a study of type 1 regulatory T cells. Study summary: T-allo10 is a Tr1-enriched, alloantigen-specific CD4 T cell product made in vitro.

TCRdb processed the reads anew with MiXCR; each CDR3 protein has one entry. The table lists some 60,000 distinct CDR3 sequences, less than 70% of them singletons. Per germline, CDR1 DFQATT and CDR2 SNEGSKA (reference sequence). This CDR3 is 15 amino acids long. The germline V and J ends were trimmed by 6 bases and 2 bases, with 19 bases remaining between them. Study findings and constraints: Compared with non-Tr1 cells, Tr1 cells showed a narrower TCR repertoire.

A word on this clonotype: Its antigen is still unknown.

The gene calls are TRBV20-1 and TRBJ1-2; D unclear. The sample comprised cultured non-Tr1 T cells, either the whole culture or a sorted T cell fraction (not recorded which). The receptor was derived from a human donor in good health. CDR3: CSARSPGQSNYGYTF. The CDR3 DNA is TGCAGTGCAAGATCGCCCGGGCAGAGCAACTATGGCTACACCTTC.